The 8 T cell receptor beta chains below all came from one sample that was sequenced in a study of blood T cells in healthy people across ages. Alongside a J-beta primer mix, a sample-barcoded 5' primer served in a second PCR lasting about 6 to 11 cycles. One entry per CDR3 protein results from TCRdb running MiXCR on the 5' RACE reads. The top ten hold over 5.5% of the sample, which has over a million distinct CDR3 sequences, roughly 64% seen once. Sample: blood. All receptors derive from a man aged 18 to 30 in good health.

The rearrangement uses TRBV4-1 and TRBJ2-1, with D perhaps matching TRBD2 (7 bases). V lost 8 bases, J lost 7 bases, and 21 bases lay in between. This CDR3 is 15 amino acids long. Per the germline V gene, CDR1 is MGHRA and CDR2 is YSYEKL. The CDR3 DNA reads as TGCGCCAGCGGCCTCAAACTAGCGCAGGGGAATGAGCAGTTCTTC. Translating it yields CASGLKLAQGNEQFF.

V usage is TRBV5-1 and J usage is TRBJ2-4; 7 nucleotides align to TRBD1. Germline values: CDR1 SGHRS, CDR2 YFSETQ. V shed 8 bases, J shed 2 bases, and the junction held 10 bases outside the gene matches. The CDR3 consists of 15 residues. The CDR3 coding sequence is TGCGCCAGTCGAGAAACAGGGGAACCCAAAAACATTCAGTACTTC. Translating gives CASRETGEPKNIQYF.

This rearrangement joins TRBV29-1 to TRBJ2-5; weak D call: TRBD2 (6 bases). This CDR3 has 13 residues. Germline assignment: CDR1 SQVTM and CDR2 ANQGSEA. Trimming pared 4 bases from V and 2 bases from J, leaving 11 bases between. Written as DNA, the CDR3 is TGCAGCGTTGGAGTCGGAGGGCAAGAGACCCAGTACTTC. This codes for CSVGVGGQETQYF.

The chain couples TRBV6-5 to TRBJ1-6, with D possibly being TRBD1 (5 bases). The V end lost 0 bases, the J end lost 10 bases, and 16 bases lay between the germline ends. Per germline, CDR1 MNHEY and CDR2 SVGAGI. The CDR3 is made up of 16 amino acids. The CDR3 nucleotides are TGTGCCAGCAGTTACTCGAAGGGACCATCCTACTCACCCCTCCACTTT. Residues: CASSYSKGPSYSPLHF.

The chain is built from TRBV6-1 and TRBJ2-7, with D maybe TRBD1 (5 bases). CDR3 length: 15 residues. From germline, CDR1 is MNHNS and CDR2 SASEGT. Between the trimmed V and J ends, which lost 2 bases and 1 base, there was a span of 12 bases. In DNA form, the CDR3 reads TGTGCCAGCAGTGAATATCGCAGGACATCCTACGAGCAGTACTTC. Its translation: CASSEYRRTSYEQYF.

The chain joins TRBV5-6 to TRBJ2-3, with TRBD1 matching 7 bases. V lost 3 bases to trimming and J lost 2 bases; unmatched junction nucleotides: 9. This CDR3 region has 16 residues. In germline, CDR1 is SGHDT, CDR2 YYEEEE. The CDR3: CASSSEGGAITDTQYF. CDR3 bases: TGTGCCAGCAGCTCGGAAGGGGGCGCCATCACAGATACGCAGTATTTT.

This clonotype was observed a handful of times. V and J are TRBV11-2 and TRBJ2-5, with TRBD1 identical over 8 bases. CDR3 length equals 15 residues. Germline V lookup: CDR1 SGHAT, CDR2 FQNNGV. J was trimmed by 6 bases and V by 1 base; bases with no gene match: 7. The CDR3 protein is CASSLGTGNKQTQYF. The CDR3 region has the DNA TGTGCCAGCAGCTTAGGGACAGGGAATAAGCAGACCCAGTACTTC. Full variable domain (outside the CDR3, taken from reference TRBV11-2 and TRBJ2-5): EAGVAQSPRYKIIEKRQSVAFWCNPISGHATLYWYQQILGQGPKLLIQFQNNGVVDDSQLPKDRFSAERLKGVDSTLKIQPAKLEDSAVYLCASSLGTGNKQTQYFGPGTRLLVL.

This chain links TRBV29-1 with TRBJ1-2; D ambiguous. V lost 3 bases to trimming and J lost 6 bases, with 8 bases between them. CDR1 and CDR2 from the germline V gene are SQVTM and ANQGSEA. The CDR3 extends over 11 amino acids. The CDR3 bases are TGCAGCGTTGACGACTTCCATGGCTACACCTTC. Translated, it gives CSVDDFHGYTF.